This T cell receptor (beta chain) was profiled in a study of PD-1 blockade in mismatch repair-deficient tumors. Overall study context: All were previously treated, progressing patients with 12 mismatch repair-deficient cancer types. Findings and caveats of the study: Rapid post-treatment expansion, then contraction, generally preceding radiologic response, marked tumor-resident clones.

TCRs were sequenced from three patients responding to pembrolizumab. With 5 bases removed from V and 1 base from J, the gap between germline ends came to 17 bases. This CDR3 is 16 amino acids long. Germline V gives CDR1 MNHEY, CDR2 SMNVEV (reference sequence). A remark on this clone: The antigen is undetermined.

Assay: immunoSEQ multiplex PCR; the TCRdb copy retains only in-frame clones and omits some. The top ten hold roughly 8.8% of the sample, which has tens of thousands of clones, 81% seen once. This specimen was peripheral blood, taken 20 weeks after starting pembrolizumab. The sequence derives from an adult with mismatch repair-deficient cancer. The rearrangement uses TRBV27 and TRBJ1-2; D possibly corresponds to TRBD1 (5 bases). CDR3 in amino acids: CASSKGPVTLNYGYTF. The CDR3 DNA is TGTGCCAGCAGTAAGGGACCCGTTACCCTTAACTATGGCTACACCTTC.